This T cell receptor beta chain was captured by sequencing in a study of blood T cell repertoires in COVID-19. Overall study context: Acute and convalescent COVID-19 specimens originated in the United States, Italy and Spain. From T cells, B-cell-depleted T cells, or PBMCs came the material, which was cDNA or gDNA.

Under the authors' procedure: Reference gene primer amplification in the assay estimated nucleated cell counts. Only in-frame clones appear in the TCRdb table, and some are missing; sequencing was by immunoSEQ multiplex PCR. From that table come the V and J calls and clone size; the DNA was used to work out D and trimming. This sample has some 44,000 clones, with roughly 86% found just once. With 2 bases clipped from V and 5 bases from J, the junction kept 6 bases outside the gene matches. The CDR3 consists of 15 residues. The germline gives CDR1 GTSNPN, CDR2 SVGIG (reference sequence). Sequencing was performed on peripheral blood. This chain connects TRBV30 to TRBJ1-5; 10 bases match TRBD1. The source of this sequence is a man between 60 and 75 years old with active COVID-19. The CDR3 sequence is CAWSLTGTGDQPQHF. Here the CDR3 DNA reads TGTGCCTGGAGTTTGACCGGGACAGGGGATCAGCCCCAGCATTTT.